What follows describes a single TCR beta chain. The J segment lost 5 bases and the V segment lost 5 bases, leaving 14 bases of the junction unmatched. This CDR3 is built from 16 residues. In germline, CDR1 is SGHRS, CDR2 YFSETQ. The data belong to a study of T cell changes during pregnancy in multiple sclerosis. Using immunoSEQ multiplex PCR, the repertoire was profiled, and TCRdb retains in-frame clones only, with some absent. The table includes 40,000 to 45,000 clones, 80% to 95% detected once. This sequence originates from a female donor with multiple sclerosis, enrolled in a pregnancy study. The sequencing sample was made of peripheral blood. The gene calls are TRBV5-1 and TRBJ1-1; TRBD1 agrees at 8 bases. Here the CDR3 DNA reads TGCGCCAGCAGGAGAGCAGGGGGCGGACGGGAAACTGAAGCTTTCTTT. Protein: CASRRAGGGRETEAFF.